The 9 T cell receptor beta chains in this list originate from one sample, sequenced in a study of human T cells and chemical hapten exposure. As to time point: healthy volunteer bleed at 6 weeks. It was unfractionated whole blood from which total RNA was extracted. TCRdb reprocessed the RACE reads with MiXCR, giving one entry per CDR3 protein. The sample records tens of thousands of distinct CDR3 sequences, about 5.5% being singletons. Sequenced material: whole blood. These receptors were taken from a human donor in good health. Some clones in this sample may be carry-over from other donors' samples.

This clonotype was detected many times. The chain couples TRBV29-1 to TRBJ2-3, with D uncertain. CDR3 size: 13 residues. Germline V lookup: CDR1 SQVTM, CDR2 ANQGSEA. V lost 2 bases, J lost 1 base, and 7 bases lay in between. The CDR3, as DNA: TGCAGCGTTGAAAGGTCGGGCACAGATACGCAGTATTTT. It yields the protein CSVERSGTDTQYF.

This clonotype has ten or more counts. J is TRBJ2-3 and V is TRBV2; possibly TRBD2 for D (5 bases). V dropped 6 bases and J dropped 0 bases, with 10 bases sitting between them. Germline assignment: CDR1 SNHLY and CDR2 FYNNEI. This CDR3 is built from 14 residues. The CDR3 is CASRRESSTDTQYF. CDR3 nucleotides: TGTGCCAGCAGGAGGGAGTCTAGCACAGATACGCAGTATTTT.

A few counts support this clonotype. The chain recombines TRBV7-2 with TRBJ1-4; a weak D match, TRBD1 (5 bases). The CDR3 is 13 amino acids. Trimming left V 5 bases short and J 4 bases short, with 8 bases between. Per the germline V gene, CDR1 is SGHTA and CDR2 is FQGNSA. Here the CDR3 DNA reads TGTGCCAGCAGCGGGACCGTTAATGAAAAACTGTTTTTT. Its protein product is CASSGTVNEKLFF.

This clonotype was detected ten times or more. The CDR3 region has the DNA TGTGCCAGCAGTCGCACAGGGTGGAATGAAAAACTGTTTTTT. It specifies CASSRTGWNEKLFF. The chain combines TRBV28 with TRBJ1-4, with D tentatively TRBD1 (6 bases). Germline assignment: CDR1 MDHEN and CDR2 SYDVKM. V gave up 5 bases and J gave up 5 bases, with 12 bases separating them. The length of the CDR3 is 14 residues.

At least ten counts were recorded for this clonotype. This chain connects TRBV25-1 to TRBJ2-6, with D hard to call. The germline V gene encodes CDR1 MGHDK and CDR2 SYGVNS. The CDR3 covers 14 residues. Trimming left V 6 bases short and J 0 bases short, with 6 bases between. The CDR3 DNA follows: TGTGCCAGCAGCCACTTCTCTGGGGCCAACGTCCTGACTTTC. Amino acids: CASSHFSGANVLTF.

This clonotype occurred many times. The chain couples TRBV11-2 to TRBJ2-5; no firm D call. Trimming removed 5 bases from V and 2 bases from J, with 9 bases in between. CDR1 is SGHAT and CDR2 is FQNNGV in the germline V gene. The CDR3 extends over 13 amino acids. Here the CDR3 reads CASSPHLQETQYF. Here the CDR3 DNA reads TGTGCCAGCAGCCCACATTTACAAGAGACCCAGTACTTC.

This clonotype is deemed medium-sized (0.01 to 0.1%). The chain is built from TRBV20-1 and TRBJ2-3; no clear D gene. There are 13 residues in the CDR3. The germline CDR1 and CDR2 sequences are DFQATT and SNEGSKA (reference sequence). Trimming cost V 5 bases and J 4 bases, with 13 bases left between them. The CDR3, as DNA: TGCAGTGCTGGGCACGGCCAGTCAGATACGCAGTATTTT. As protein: CSAGHGQSDTQYF.

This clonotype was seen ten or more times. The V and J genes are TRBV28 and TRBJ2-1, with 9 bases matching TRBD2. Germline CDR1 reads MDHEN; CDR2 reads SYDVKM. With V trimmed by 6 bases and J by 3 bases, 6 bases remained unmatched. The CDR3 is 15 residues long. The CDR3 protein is CASRGGLANYNEQFF. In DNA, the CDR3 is TGTGCCAGCAGGGGGGGACTAGCAAACTACAATGAGCAGTTCTTC.

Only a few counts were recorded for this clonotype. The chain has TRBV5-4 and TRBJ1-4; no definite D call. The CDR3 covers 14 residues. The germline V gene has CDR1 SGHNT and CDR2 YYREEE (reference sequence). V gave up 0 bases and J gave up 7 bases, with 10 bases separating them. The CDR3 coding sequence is TGTGCCAGCAGCTTGGAGGGCGTCGGTGAAAAACTGTTTTTT. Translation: CASSLEGVGEKLFF.